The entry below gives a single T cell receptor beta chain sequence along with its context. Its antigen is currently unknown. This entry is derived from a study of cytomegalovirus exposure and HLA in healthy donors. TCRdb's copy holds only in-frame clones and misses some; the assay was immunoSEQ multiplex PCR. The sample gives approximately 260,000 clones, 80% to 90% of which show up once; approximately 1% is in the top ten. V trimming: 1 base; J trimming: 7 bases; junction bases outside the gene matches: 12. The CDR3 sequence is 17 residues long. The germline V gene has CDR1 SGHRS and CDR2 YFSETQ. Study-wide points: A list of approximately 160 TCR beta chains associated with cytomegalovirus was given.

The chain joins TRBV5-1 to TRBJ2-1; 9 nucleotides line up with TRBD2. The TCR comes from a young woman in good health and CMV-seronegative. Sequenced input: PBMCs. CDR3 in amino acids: CASSLSTSGSSVNEQFF. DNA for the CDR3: TGCGCCAGCAGCTTGAGTACTAGCGGGTCCTCAGTAAATGAGCAGTTCTTC.